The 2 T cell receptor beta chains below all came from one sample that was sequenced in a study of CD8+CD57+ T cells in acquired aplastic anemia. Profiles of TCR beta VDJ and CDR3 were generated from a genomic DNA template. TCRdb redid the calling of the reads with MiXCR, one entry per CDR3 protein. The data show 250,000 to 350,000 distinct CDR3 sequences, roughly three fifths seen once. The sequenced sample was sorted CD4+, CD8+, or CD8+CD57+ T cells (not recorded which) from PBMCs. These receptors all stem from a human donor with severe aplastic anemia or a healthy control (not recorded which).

The CDR3 DNA follows: TGTGCCAGCAGCTTAGATGCAGGGGAAGAGACCCAGTACTTC. Translating it yields CASSLDAGEETQYF. The chain is built from TRBV7-9 and TRBJ2-5; a weak D match, TRBD1 (6 bases). The CDR3 loop spans 14 amino acids. Per the germline V gene, CDR1 is SEHNR and CDR2 is FQNEAQ (reference sequence). V was clipped by 1 base and J by 3 bases, with 9 bases between them.

The CDR3 DNA is TGTGCCAGCAGCCTAACAGGGATAGGGAACTATGGCTACACCTTC. This codes for CASSLTGIGNYGYTF. The chain carries TRBV7-8 and TRBJ1-2; D is possibly TRBD1 (6 bases). V dropped 5 bases and J dropped 2 bases, with 15 bases sitting between them. This CDR3 is 15 amino acids long. The germline gives CDR1 SGHVS, CDR2 FQNEAQ.